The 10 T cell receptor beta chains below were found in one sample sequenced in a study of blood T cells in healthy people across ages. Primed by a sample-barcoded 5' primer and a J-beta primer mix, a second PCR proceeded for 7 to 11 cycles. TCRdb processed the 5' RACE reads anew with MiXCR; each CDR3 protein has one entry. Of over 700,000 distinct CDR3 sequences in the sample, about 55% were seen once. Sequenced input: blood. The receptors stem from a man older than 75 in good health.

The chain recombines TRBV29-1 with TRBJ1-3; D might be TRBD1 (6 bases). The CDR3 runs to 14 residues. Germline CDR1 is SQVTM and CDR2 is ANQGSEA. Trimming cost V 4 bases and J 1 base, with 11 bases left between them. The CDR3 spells CSVGGGQSGNTIYF. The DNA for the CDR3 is TGCAGCGTTGGCGGTGGACAGTCTGGAAACACCATATATTTT.

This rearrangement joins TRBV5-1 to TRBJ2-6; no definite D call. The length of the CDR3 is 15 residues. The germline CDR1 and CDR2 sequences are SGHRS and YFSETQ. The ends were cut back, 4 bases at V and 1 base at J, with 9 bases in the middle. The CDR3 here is CASSPQASGANVLTF. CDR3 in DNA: TGCGCCAGCAGCCCCCAGGCGTCTGGGGCCAACGTCCTGACTTTC.

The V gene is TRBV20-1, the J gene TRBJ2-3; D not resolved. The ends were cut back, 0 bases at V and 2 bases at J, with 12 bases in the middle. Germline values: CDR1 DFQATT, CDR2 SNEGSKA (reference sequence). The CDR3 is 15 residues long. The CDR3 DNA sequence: TGCAGTGCTAGAGATTTCGCCAGTAACACAGATACGCAGTATTTT. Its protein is CSARDFASNTDTQYF.

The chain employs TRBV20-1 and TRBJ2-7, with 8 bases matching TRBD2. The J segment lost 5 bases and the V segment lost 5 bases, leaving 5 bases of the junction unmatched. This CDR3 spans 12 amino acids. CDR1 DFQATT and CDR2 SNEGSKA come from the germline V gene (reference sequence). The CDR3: CSAQREWNEQYF. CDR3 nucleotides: TGCAGTGCTCAGCGGGAGTGGAACGAGCAGTACTTC.

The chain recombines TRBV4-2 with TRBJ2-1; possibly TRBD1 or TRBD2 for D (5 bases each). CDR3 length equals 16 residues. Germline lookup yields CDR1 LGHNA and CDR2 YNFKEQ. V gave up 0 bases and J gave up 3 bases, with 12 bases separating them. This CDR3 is CASSQELGTVYNEQFF. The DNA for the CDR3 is TGTGCCAGCAGCCAAGAACTCGGGACGGTCTACAATGAGCAGTTCTTC.

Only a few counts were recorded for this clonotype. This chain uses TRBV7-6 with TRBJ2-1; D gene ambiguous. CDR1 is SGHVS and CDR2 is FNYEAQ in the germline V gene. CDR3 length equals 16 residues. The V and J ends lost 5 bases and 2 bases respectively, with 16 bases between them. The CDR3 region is CASSPNSGSAYNEQFF. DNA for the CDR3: TGTGCCAGCAGCCCCAATTCGGGCAGTGCCTACAATGAGCAGTTCTTC.

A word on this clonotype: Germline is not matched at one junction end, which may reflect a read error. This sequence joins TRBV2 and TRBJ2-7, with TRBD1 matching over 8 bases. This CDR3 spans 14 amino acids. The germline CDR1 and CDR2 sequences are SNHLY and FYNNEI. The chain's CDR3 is CASSDPGQDHEQYF. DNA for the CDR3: TGTGCCAGCAGTGACCCGGGACAGGACCACGAACAGTACTTC.

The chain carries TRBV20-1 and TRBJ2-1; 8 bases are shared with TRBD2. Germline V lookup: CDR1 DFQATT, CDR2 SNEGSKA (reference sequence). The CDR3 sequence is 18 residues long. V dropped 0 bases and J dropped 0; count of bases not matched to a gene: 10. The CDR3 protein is CSARDLRGSGSSYNEQFF. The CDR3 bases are TGCAGTGCTAGAGATCTAAGAGGGAGCGGGAGCTCCTACAATGAGCAGTTCTTC.

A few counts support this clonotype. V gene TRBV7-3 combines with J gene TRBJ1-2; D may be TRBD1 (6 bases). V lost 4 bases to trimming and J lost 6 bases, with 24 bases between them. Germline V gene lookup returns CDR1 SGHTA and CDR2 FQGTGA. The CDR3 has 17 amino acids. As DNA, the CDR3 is TGTGCCAGCAGCTCCACCCCTTATACAGGGAGGGAGGATGGCTACACCTTC. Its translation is CASSSTPYTGREDGYTF.

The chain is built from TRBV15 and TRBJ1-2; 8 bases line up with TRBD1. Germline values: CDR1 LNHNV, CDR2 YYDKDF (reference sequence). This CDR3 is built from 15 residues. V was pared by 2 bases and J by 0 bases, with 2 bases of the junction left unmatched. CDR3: CATSRSGQANYGYTF. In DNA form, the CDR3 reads TGTGCCACCAGCAGATCGGGACAGGCTAACTATGGCTACACCTTC.